Listed below are T cell receptor beta chains from one sample, sequenced in a study of post-analysis software for immune sequencing data. MiXCR was run by TCRdb on the PCR reads, yielding one entry per CDR3 protein. The table includes about 500,000 distinct CDR3 sequences, 45% detected once. The sample comprised blood. Receptor source: a girl aged 5-17 years with multiple sclerosis. Both conserved end residues are part of each CDR3. D genes are given only for firm matches. Where a row states a size, it is once, few, many or the class of an expanded clone; other rows omit it.

few,15,TRBJ2-3,TRBV7-2,-,CASSPRDRITDTQYF,TGTGCCAGCAGCCCGCGGGACAGAATCACAGATACGCAGTATTTT
-,11,TRBJ2-7,TRBV28,-,CASSSGTEQYF,TGTGCCAGCAGTTCTGGGACCGAGCAGTACTTC
-,13,TRBJ2-7,TRBV10-3,TRBD1,CAISGEGAQEQYF,TGTGCCATCAGTGGAGAGGGGGCGCAGGAGCAGTACTTC
-,16,TRBJ2-5,TRBV4-1,TRBD2,CASSQPPGLGGETQYF,TGCGCCAGCAGCCAACCCCCGGGACTAGGGGGGGAGACCCAGTACTTC
few,14,TRBJ2-7,TRBV7-8,-,CASSSSVNPYEQYF,TGTGCCAGCAGCTCTAGTGTTAATCCCTACGAGCAGTACTTC
-,12,TRBJ2-3,TRBV2,-,CASIAQGVTQYF,TGTGCCAGCATAGCCCAGGGTGTTACGCAGTATTTT
-,12,TRBJ1-5,TRBV20-1,-,CSAGRRNQPQHF,TGCAGTGCCGGACGCCGCAATCAGCCCCAGCATTTT
-,13,TRBJ1-5,TRBV9,-,CASSVYTNQPQHF,TGTGCCAGCAGCGTATATACGAATCAGCCCCAGCATTTT
-,12,TRBJ1-2,TRBV2,-,CASSGETSGYTF,TGTGCCAGCAGTGGGGAAACGAGTGGCTACACCTTC
-,13,TRBJ2-7,TRBV28,TRBD1,CACRDRGRYEQYF,TGTGCCTGCCGCGACAGGGGGCGATACGAGCAGTACTTC
few,13,TRBJ2-7,TRBV7-9,-,CASSDNQDYEQYF,TGTGCCAGCAGCGATAACCAGGATTACGAGCAGTACTTC
-,17,TRBJ1-5,TRBV11-3,-,CASSLLPRRDSNQPQHF,TGTGCCAGCAGCCTCCTTCCTCGCAGAGATAGCAATCAGCCCCAGCATTTT
once,15,TRBJ2-7,TRBV21-1,-,CASSKVLGVPYEQYF,TGTGCCAGCAGCAAAGTCCTAGGTGTTCCCTACGAGCAGTACTTC
few,13,TRBJ2-7,TRBV27,-,CASSPHGAYEQYF,TGTGCCAGCAGTCCCCACGGGGCGTACGAGCAGTACTTC
few,15,TRBJ1-6,TRBV5-1,-,CASSLGGSYNSPLHF,TGCGCCAGCAGCTTGGGGGGCTCCTATAATTCACCCCTCCACTTT
few,13,TRBJ2-7,TRBV6-2/TRBV6-3,TRBD1,CASTLTGVFEQYF,TGTGCCAGCACGCTTACAGGGGTCTTCGAGCAGTACTTC
few,13,TRBJ2-3,TRBV27,TRBD2,CASGGRATDTQYF,TGTGCCAGTGGGGGGAGGGCCACAGATACGCAGTATTTT
-,16,TRBJ1-6,TRBV9,-,CASSVDGLGGNSPLHF,TGTGCCAGCAGCGTAGATGGCCTAGGGGGTAATTCACCCCTCCACTTT
-,15,TRBJ2-1,TRBV20-1,TRBD2,CSASESSGRFDEQFF,TGCAGTGCTAGTGAATCTAGCGGGAGATTCGATGAGCAGTTCTTC
-,15,TRBJ2-7,TRBV24-1,-,CATSDYRGGIYEQYF,TGTGCCACCAGTGACTACAGGGGGGGGATCTACGAGCAGTACTTC
-,13,TRBJ1-4,TRBV29-1,TRBD1,CSVETGRDEKLFF,TGCAGCGTTGAGACAGGGAGGGACGAAAAACTGTTTTTT
once,16,TRBJ2-1,TRBV12-3/TRBV12-4,-,CASSFSTGNLRNEQFF,TGTGCCAGCAGTTTTTCCACCGGGAATCTAAGGAATGAGCAGTTCTTC
-,16,TRBJ2-1,TRBV6-6,TRBD2,CASRDWTSGAYNEQFF,TGTGCCAGCAGAGACTGGACTAGCGGAGCCTACAATGAGCAGTTCTTC
-,16,TRBJ2-2,TRBV5-1,-,CASTPDHHLKTGELFF,TGCGCCAGCACTCCGGACCACCACCTTAAGACCGGGGAGCTGTTTTTT
-,15,TRBJ1-6,TRBV9,TRBD1,CASSPEGQANSPLHF,TGTGCCAGCAGCCCGGAGGGACAGGCTAATTCACCCCTCCACTTT
few,14,TRBJ2-1,TRBV29-1,TRBD2,CSVLRENFYNEQFF,TGCAGCGTTCTGCGGGAGAATTTCTACAATGAGCAGTTCTTC
-,17,TRBJ2-7,TRBV5-5,-,CASSTGQFAPKRYEQYF,TGTGCCAGCAGTACCGGACAGTTTGCCCCCAAAAGGTACGAGCAGTACTTC
-,15,TRBJ2-3,TRBV27,TRBD1,CASSPGTGEPDTQYF,TGTGCCAGCAGCCCCGGGACAGGGGAGCCAGATACGCAGTATTTT
-,15,TRBJ2-1,TRBV5-1,TRBD2,CASSRGEGTYNEQFF,TGCGCCAGCAGCCGAGGGGAGGGAACCTACAATGAGCAGTTCTTC
few,13,TRBJ2-1,TRBV27,-,CASNPGLNNEQFF,TGTGCCAGCAACCCCGGGCTAAACAATGAGCAGTTCTTC
-,16,TRBJ2-1,TRBV20-1,-,CSARRPRGGLYNEQFF,TGCAGTGCTAGACGCCCAAGGGGGGGACTATACAATGAGCAGTTCTTC
-,11,TRBJ1-1,TRBV6-2/TRBV6-3,-,CASSYWARAFF,TGTGCCAGCAGTTATTGGGCTAGAGCTTTCTTT
-,15,TRBJ2-7,TRBV20-1,TRBD2,CSARERISGKYEQYF,TGCAGTGCTAGAGAAAGGATTAGCGGGAAGTACGAGCAGTACTTC
many,14,TRBJ2-7,TRBV6-5,TRBD1,CASSVLGQGYEQYF,TGTGCCAGCAGTGTATTGGGACAGGGGTACGAGCAGTACTTC
-,15,TRBJ2-1,TRBV20-1,TRBD2,CSAAGTSGSPLSRFF,TGCAGTGCAGCCGGGACTAGCGGGAGCCCTCTAAGCCGGTTCTTC
few,14,TRBJ2-1,TRBV7-2,-,CASSLDVALNEQFF,TGTGCCAGCAGCTTAGATGTGGCGCTCAATGAGCAGTTCTTC
few,13,TRBJ2-5,TRBV29-1,TRBD2,CSVAREAEETQYF,TGCAGCGTTGCCCGGGAGGCAGAAGAGACCCAGTACTTC
-,12,TRBJ1-2,TRBV12-3/TRBV12-4,-,CASSPDSSGYTF,TGTGCCAGCAGTCCGGACAGTTCGGGCTACACCTTC
few,16,TRBJ2-7,TRBV7-9,-,CASSLDLGSSSYEQYF,TGTGCCAGCAGCTTAGACTTGGGATCCAGCTCCTACGAGCAGTACTTC
-,15,TRBJ1-4,TRBV7-9,TRBD1,CASSPPGQGWEKLFF,TGTGCCAGCAGCCCTCCGGGACAGGGCTGGGAAAAACTGTTTTTT
-,14,TRBJ2-1,TRBV12-3/TRBV12-4,TRBD2,CASSLGLARNEQFF,TGTGCCAGCAGTTTGGGACTAGCGCGGAATGAGCAGTTCTTC
-,17,TRBJ1-1,TRBV20-1,-,CSARVVEVEGVFPEAFF,TGCAGTGCTAGAGTTGTAGAAGTGGAGGGGGTCTTCCCCGAAGCTTTCTTT
-,16,TRBJ1-2,TRBV4-2,-,CASSLAWGGANYGYTF,TGTGCCAGCAGCTTAGCATGGGGGGGAGCTAACTATGGCTACACCTTC
few,14,TRBJ1-2,TRBV6-6,TRBD1,CASSYRDSFYGYTF,TGTGCCAGCAGTTACCGGGACAGTTTTTATGGCTACACCTTC
once,19,TRBJ2-1,TRBV7-9,TRBD2,CASSLVGPAGDRSYNEQFF,TGTGCCAGCAGCTTAGTCGGTCCGGCGGGAGATCGCTCCTACAATGAGCAGTTCTTC
-,15,TRBJ2-5,TRBV20-1,-,CSARGRGYPRETQYF,TGCAGTGCTAGAGGTCGAGGGTACCCTCGAGAGACCCAGTACTTC
many,15,TRBJ2-5,TRBV12-3/TRBV12-4,TRBD1,CASSSPDRVQETQYF,TGTGCCAGCAGTTCACCCGACAGGGTCCAAGAGACCCAGTACTTC
few,13,TRBJ2-7,TRBV10-3,-,CAITGPSSYEQYF,TGTGCCATCACCGGACCCAGCTCCTACGAGCAGTACTTC
-,16,TRBJ2-7,TRBV6-5,TRBD1,CASSYLRTGSPNEQYF,TGTGCCAGCAGTTACTTAAGGACAGGGTCACCCAACGAGCAGTACTTC
once,16,TRBJ2-7,TRBV27,TRBD1,CASSFQGVGSSYEQYF,TGTGCCAGCAGTTTCCAGGGGGTGGGAAGCTCCTACGAGCAGTACTTC
-,15,TRBJ2-7,TRBV5-1,TRBD1,CASSRGTGTSYEQYF,TGCGCCAGCAGCCGGGGGACAGGCACTTCCTACGAGCAGTACTTC
-,14,TRBJ1-1,TRBV28,TRBD1,CASMRTGGGTEAFF,TGTGCCAGCATGCGGACAGGGGGGGGCACTGAAGCTTTCTTT
-,11,TRBJ1-5,TRBV6-7,-,CASSYREPQHF,TGTGCCAGCAGTTACCGGGAGCCCCAGCATTTT